What follows are 7 T cell receptor beta chains derived from one specimen sequenced in a study of early T cells in non-severe SARS-CoV-2 infection. From the 5' RACE reads, TCRdb called clonotypes with MiXCR, one entry per CDR3 protein. The sample has 30,000 to 40,000 distinct CDR3 sequences, less than 6.5% seen once; the top ten hold roughly 14%. Sequenced: whole blood. The receptors here all came from an adult who was a healthcare worker with PCR-confirmed SARS-CoV-2 infection or an uninfected control (not recorded which).

This clonotype occurred a few times. The chain carries TRBV11-2 and TRBJ2-5; no clear D. Deletions cut 0 bases from V and 1 base from J, with 6 bases between. In germline, CDR1 is SGHAT, CDR2 FQNNGV. This CDR3 is built from 14 residues. The CDR3 bases are TGTGCCAGCAGCTTAGACATCCGCCAAGAGACCCAGTACTTC. Its translation: CASSLDIRQETQYF.

This sequence joins TRBV10-2 and TRBJ1-6, with D possibly TRBD1 on 6 matching bases. CDR1 and CDR2 from the germline V gene are WSHSY and SAAADI. The CDR3 runs 13 residues. V was cut by 7 bases and J by 12 bases, with 16 bases left in between. The chain's CDR3 is CASKNRESGPLHF. The CDR3 nucleotides read TGCGCCAGCAAGAACAGGGAAAGTGGACCCCTCCACTTT.

Judged by abundance, this clonotype is medium-sized. The genes are TRBV18 and TRBJ1-4; 7 bases map to TRBD1. The length of the CDR3 is 16 residues. V lost 3 bases to trimming and J lost 2 bases; unmatched junction nucleotides: 6. Germline V gene data show CDR1 as KGHSH and CDR2 as LQKENI. The CDR3 DNA is TGTGCCAGCTCACCTTTACCGGGACAGACTAATGAAAAACTGTTTTTT. This encodes CASSPLPGQTNEKLFF.

This clonotype appeared a few times. The rearrangement uses TRBV2 and TRBJ2-6; D is unresolved. The germline gives CDR1 SNHLY, CDR2 FYNNEI. This CDR3 spans 15 amino acids. Trimming stripped 3 bases from V and 0 bases from J, with 6 bases between. CDR3: CASSDVGSGANVLTF. In DNA, the CDR3 is TGTGCCAGCAGTGATGTGGGCTCTGGGGCCAACGTCCTGACTTTC.

This clonotype was recorded many times. The gene calls are TRBV11-3 and TRBJ2-2; 11 bases agree with TRBD2. V dropped 5 bases and J dropped 6; count of bases not matched to a gene: 2. Germline V gives CDR1 SGHNT, CDR2 YENEEA. The CDR3 covers 14 residues. CDR3 amino acids: CASSRGLAAGELFF. CDR3 nucleotide sequence: TGTGCCAGCAGCCGGGGACTAGCGGCCGGGGAGCTGTTTTTT.

This clonotype came up many times. The chain is built from TRBV11-2 and TRBJ2-2; unclear D gene. The CDR3 runs 15 residues. V lost 1 base and J lost 0, with 6 bases in between. Germline assignment: CDR1 SGHAT and CDR2 FQNNGV. CDR3 bases: TGTGCCAGCAGCTTAGGCTGGACGAACACCGGGGAGCTGTTTTTT. This gives the protein CASSLGWTNTGELFF.

There are many counts of this clonotype. This chain links TRBV19 with TRBJ2-1; TRBD1 is a possible D gene (6 bases). CDR3 size: 16 residues. Germline values: CDR1 LNHDA, CDR2 SQIVND (reference sequence). Trimming shortened V by 5 bases and J by 8 bases, and 22 bases separated the two germline ends. CDR3 sequence reads: CASSAEQLRGWDEQFF. The CDR3 DNA is TGTGCCAGTAGTGCCGAGCAACTAAGGGGGTGGGATGAGCAGTTCTTC.